This T cell receptor beta chain is from a study of T-cell reconstitution after alpha-beta-depleted transplantation in children. This clonotype was observed a handful of times. Its target is unknown. Notes on the study in general: Most T-cell counts and diversity one year after the transplant came from T cells that were newly produced. By about two months after transplant, alpha-beta T cells reportedly arose from several hundred graft clones that had expanded.

Unique molecular identifiers were incorporated into the prepared TCRbeta library. One entry per CDR3 protein, called by TCRdb with MiXCR from the PCR reads. The sample has around 230,000 distinct CDR3 sequences, about a sixth seen once. The length of the CDR3 is 15 residues. V lost 5 bases and J lost 7; bases outside the gene matches: 9. Germline V lookup: CDR1 SEHNR, CDR2 FQNEAQ (reference sequence). This receptor was taken from a male patient aged 2-9 years who had a stem cell transplant for acute lymphoblastic leukemia, so the T cells may come from the graft donor. The chain has TRBV7-9 and TRBJ2-1, with TRBD1 matching over 9 bases. The specimen was PBMCs, mostly from graft donor cells, collected 360 days after TCRalphabeta/CD19-depleted stem cell transplant. The DNA for the CDR3 is TGTGCCAGCAGCCCATATGGGACAGGGTGGAATGAGCAGTTCTTC. Protein product: CASSPYGTGWNEQFF.